Each of the 13 T cell receptor beta chains below was sequenced from the same sample in a study of technical replicates of blood from a few donors. Clones were sequenced by immunoSEQ multiplex PCR, and TCRdb holds only the in-frame ones, with some missing. This sample has approximately 73,000 clones, with roughly 97% found just once. Specimen: T cells isolated from PBMCs. These receptors all stem from a human donor in good health.

The gene calls are TRBV9 and TRBJ2-5, with 10 bases matching TRBD1. The germline gives CDR1 SGDLS, CDR2 YYNGEE. V lost 4 bases, J lost 4 bases, and 7 bases stayed unmatched. The CDR3 covers 15 residues. CDR3 sequence (DNA): TGTGCCAGCAGCCCCAGGGGGACAGGGGTAGAGACCCAGTACTTC. Translation: CASSPRGTGVETQYF. The full variable domain, in which reference TRBV9 and TRBJ2-5 provide the parts outside the CDR3, is DSGVTQTPKHLITATGQRVTLRCSPRSGDLSVYWYQQSLDQGLQFLIQYYNGEERAKGNILERFSAQQFPDLHSELNLSSLELGDSALYFCASSPRGTGVETQYFGPGTRLLVL.

The chain recombines TRBV9 with TRBJ1-2; D call uncertain. The CDR3 consists of 12 residues. CDR1 and CDR2 from the germline V gene are SGDLS and YYNGEE. Trimming shortened V by 9 bases and J by 8 bases, and 17 bases separated the two germline ends. CDR3 sequence (DNA): TGTGCCACCGGTGTTTCGGTCGGGGGCTACACCTTC. Its protein is CATGVSVGGYTF.

The CDR3, as DNA: TGTGCCAGCAGTTTGACAGTCACTGAAGCTTTCTTT. It translates to CASSLTVTEAFF. The rearrangement uses TRBV6-5 and TRBJ1-1, with TRBD1 as a possible D gene (5 bases). Germline V lookup: CDR1 MNHEY, CDR2 SVGAGI. Trimming shortened V by 4 bases and J by 4 bases, and 7 bases separated the two germline ends. The CDR3 contains 12 residues.

The chain employs TRBV5-1 and TRBJ1-2; 7 nucleotides align to TRBD1. Losses at the gene ends were 3 bases for V and 4 bases for J; bases not matched to a gene: 3. Looked up from germline, CDR1 is SGHRS and CDR2 is YFSETQ. This CDR3 has 13 residues. In DNA, the CDR3 is TGCGCCAGCAGCTGGGACAGCCCCTATGGCTACACCTTC. Its translation: CASSWDSPYGYTF.

The chain couples TRBV7-2 to TRBJ2-6; D is possibly TRBD2 (6 bases). CDR3 length equals 17 residues. Germline lookup yields CDR1 SGHTA and CDR2 FQGNSA. Trimming cost V 3 bases and J 0 bases, with 12 bases left between them. CDR3 bases: TGTGCCAGCAGCTTTTGGGGACTGTTCTCTGGGGCCAACGTCCTGACTTTC. Its protein product is CASSFWGLFSGANVLTF. Based on the CDR3 plus reference TRBV7-2 and TRBJ2-6, the full variable domain is GAGVSQSPSNKVTEKGKDVELRCDPISGHTALYWYRQSLGQGLEFLIYFQGNSAPDKSGLPSDRFSAERTGGSVSTLTIQRTQQEDSAVYLCASSFWGLFSGANVLTFGAGSRLTVL.

V is TRBV12-5 and J is TRBJ1-5; perhaps TRBD1 as D (6 bases). The V gene lost 5 bases and the J gene lost 1 base, with 18 bases spanning the gap. Per germline, CDR1 LGHNT and CDR2 FRNRAP. The CDR3 is 17 residues long. In DNA form, the CDR3 reads TGTGCTAGTGGTCCACCCGGGACAATTCTGAGCAATCAGCCCCAGCATTTT. Translation: CASGPPGTILSNQPQHF.

This sequence joins TRBV28 and TRBJ1-1; no clear D gene. The CDR3 is 14 amino acids. CDR1 is MDHEN, CDR2 SYDVKM, per germline. V was trimmed by 2 bases and J by 6 bases, leaving 13 bases between them. In DNA, the CDR3 is TGTGCCAGCAGTTTACATACACTGGGAGCTGAAGCTTTCTTT. It codes for CASSLHTLGAEAFF.

This clone was observed a single time. V gene TRBV28 combines with J gene TRBJ2-2, with 8 bases matching TRBD1. The CDR3 is made up of 14 amino acids. Unmatched junction bases numbered 2, after V lost 4 bases and J lost 4 bases. Germline CDR1 reads MDHEN; CDR2 reads SYDVKM. The CDR3 coding sequence is TGTGCCAGCAGTTCTACAGGGGGCACCGGGGAGCTGTTTTTT. Its protein is CASSSTGGTGELFF.

V gene TRBV7-9 combines with J gene TRBJ2-2, with 10 positions matching TRBD2. This CDR3 comprises 17 residues. In germline, CDR1 is SEHNR, CDR2 FQNEAQ (reference sequence). V lost 4 bases, J lost 2 bases, and 7 bases stayed unmatched. CDR3 nucleotides: TGTGCCAGCAGCTCCCTTGCTAGCGGGAGAAACACCGGGGAGCTGTTTTTT. Translation gives CASSSLASGRNTGELFF.

The V call is TRBV4-3, the J call TRBJ1-5, with TRBD1 identical over 10 bases. CDR3 size: 16 residues. The germline gives CDR1 LGHNA, CDR2 YSLEER. The junction had 5 bases not matched to a gene; V was cut back by 0 bases and J by 6 bases. The CDR3 sequence: CASSQDRWTGGQPQHF. In nucleotides, the CDR3 is TGCGCCAGCAGCCAAGACCGTTGGACAGGGGGTCAGCCCCAGCATTTT.

The J gene is TRBJ1-5, the V gene TRBV25-1, with 9 bases lining up with TRBD1. CDR1 is MGHDK and CDR2 is SYGVNS in the germline V gene. With V trimmed by 6 bases and J by 9 bases, 3 bases remained unmatched. The CDR3 runs to 12 residues. CDR3 coding DNA: TGTGCCAGCAGGGGACAGGGCGGGCCCCAGCATTTT. Amino acids: CASRGQGGPQHF.

This rearrangement joins TRBV15 to TRBJ1-4; weak D call: TRBD1 (6 bases). The germline gives CDR1 LNHNV, CDR2 YYDKDF (reference sequence). This CDR3 contains 14 residues. Trimming left V 8 bases short and J 4 bases short, with 14 bases between. The CDR3 DNA sequence: TGTGCCACCGGCCTCAGGGGTCTTAATGAAAAACTGTTTTTT. Translated, it gives CATGLRGLNEKLFF.

The CDR3 coding sequence is TGTGCCAGCAGGGAGACAGGGTTTAACACTGAAGCTTTCTTT. As protein: CASRETGFNTEAFF. The chain couples TRBV25-1 to TRBJ1-1; 7 nucleotides agree with TRBD1. The CDR3 is made up of 14 amino acids. After removal of 6 bases from V and 2 bases from J, the junction contained 6 bases not matched to a gene. CDR1 is MGHDK, CDR2 SYGVNS, per germline.